This TCR beta chain was retrieved from a study of cytomegalovirus exposure and HLA in healthy donors. Produced via immunoSEQ multiplex PCR; TCRdb's table is partial and in-frame only. The table includes roughly 130,000 clones, about 88% detected once. Material: PBMCs. This clonotype was obtained from a man aged 30 to 39 in good health and CMV-seronegative.

The CDR3 here is CASSSPRRGFYEQYF. The CDR3 coding sequence is TGTGCCAGCAGTTCCCCGCGACGGGGTTTCTACGAGCAGTACTTC. The gene calls are TRBV28 and TRBJ2-7, with D perhaps TRBD2 (5 bases). CDR1 and CDR2 (germline): MDHEN, SYDVKM. This CDR3 is built from 15 residues. The V gene lost 4 bases and the J gene lost 3 bases, with 16 bases spanning the gap.